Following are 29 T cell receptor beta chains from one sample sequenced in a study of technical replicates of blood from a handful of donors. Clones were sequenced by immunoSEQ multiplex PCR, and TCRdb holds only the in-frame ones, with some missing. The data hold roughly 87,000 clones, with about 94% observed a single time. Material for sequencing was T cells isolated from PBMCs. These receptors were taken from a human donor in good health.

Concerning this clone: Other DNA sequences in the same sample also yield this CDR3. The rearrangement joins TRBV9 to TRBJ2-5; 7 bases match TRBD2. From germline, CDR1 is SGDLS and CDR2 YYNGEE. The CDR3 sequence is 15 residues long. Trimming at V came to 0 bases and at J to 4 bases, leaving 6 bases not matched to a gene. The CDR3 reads CASSVAGGGGETQYF. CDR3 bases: TGTGCCAGCAGCGTAGCCGGCGGGGGTGGAGAGACCCAGTACTTC.

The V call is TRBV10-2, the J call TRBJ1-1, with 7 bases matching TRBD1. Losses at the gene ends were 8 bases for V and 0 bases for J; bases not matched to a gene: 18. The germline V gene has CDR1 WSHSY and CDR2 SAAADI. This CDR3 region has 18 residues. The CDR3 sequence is CASVPAGGQGVMNTEAFF. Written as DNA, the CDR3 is TGCGCCAGCGTACCAGCCGGAGGGCAGGGGGTCATGAACACTGAAGCTTTCTTT.

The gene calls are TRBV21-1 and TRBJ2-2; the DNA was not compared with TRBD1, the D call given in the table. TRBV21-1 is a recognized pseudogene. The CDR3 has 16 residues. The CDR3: CASSKIQGRDTGELFF. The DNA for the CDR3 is TGTGCCAGCAGCAAAATTCAGGGTCGGGACACCGGGGAGCTGTTTTTT.

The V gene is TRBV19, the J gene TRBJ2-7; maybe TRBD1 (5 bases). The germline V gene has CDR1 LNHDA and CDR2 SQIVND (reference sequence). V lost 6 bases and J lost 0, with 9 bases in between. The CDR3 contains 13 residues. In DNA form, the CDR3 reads TGTGCCAGTAGCGGACAAAGCTCCTACGAGCAGTACTTC. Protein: CASSGQSSYEQYF.

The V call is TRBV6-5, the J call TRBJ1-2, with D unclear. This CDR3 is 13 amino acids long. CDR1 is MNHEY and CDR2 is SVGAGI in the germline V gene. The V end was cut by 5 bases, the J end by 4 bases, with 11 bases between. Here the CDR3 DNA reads TGTGCCAGCAGTCACCGGGATGGCTATGGCTACACCTTC. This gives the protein CASSHRDGYGYTF.

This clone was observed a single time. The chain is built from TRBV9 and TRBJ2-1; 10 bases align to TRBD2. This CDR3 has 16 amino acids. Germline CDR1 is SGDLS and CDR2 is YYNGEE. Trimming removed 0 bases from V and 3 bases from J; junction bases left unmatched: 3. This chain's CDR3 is CASSVEASGGYNEQFF. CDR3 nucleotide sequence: TGTGCCAGCAGCGTAGAGGCTAGCGGGGGCTACAATGAGCAGTTCTTC. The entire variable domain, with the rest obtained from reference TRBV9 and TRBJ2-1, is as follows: DSGVTQTPKHLITATGQRVTLRCSPRSGDLSVYWYQQSLDQGLQFLIQYYNGEERAKGNILERFSAQQFPDLHSELNLSSLELGDSALYFCASSVEASGGYNEQFFGPGTRLTVL.

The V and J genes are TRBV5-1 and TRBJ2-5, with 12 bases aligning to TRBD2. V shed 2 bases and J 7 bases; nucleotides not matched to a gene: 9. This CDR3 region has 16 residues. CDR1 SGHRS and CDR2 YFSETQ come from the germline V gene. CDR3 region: CASSLMTSGGHVTQYF. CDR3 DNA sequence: TGCGCCAGCAGCTTAATGACTAGCGGGGGACATGTGACCCAGTACTTC.

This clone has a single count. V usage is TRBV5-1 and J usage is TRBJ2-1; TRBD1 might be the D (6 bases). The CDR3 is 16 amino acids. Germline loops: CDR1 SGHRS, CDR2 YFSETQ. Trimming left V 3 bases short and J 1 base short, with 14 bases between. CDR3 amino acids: CASSSDGTPSYNEQFF. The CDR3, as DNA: TGCGCCAGCAGCTCTGATGGGACACCATCCTACAATGAGCAGTTCTTC.

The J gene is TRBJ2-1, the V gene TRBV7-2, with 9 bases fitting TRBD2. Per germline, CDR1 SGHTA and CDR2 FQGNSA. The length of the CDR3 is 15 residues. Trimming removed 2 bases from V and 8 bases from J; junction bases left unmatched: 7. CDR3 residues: CASSLFSGSGYEQFF. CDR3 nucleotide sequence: TGTGCCAGCAGCTTATTTAGCGGGAGTGGGTATGAGCAGTTCTTC.

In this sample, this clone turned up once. CDR3 residues: CASSLSWGHQNTGELFF. DNA for the CDR3: TGTGCCAGCAGTTTATCTTGGGGACACCAGAACACCGGGGAGCTGTTTTTT. The chain couples TRBV27 to TRBJ2-2; D is possibly TRBD1 (6 bases). V lost 0 bases to trimming and J lost 1 base, with 12 bases between them. Per the germline V gene, CDR1 is MNHEY and CDR2 is SMNVEV (reference sequence). The CDR3 totals 17 residues.

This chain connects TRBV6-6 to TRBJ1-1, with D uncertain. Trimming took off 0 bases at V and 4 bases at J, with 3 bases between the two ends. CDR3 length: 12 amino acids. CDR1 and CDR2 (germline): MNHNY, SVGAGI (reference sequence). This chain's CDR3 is CASSYSSTEAFF. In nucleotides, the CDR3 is TGTGCCAGCAGTTACTCCAGCACTGAAGCTTTCTTT.

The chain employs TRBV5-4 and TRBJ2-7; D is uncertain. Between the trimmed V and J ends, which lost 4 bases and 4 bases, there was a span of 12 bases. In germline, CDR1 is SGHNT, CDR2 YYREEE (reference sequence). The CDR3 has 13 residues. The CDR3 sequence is CASSQDIFYEQYF. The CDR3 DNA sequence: TGTGCCAGCAGCCAAGACATATTTTACGAGCAGTACTTC.

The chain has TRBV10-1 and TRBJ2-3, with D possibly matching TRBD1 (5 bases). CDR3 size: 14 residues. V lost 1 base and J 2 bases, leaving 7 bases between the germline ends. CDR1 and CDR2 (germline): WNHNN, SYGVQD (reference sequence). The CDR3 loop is CASSEFRVTDTQYF. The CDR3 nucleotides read TGCGCCAGCAGTGAGTTCAGGGTCACAGATACGCAGTATTTT.

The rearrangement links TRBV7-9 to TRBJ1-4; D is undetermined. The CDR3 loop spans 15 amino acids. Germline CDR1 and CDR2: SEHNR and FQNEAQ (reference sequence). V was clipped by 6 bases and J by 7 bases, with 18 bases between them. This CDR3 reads CASRLTGSSAEKLFF. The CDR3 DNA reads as TGTGCCAGCAGACTGACGGGGTCATCTGCTGAAAAACTGTTTTTT. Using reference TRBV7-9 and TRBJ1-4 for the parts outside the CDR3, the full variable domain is DTGVSQNPRHKITKRGQNVTFRCDPISEHNRLYWYRQTLGQGPEFLTYFQNEAQLEKSRLLSDRFSAERPKGSFSTLEIQRTEQGDSAMYLCASRLTGSSAEKLFFGSGTQLSVL.

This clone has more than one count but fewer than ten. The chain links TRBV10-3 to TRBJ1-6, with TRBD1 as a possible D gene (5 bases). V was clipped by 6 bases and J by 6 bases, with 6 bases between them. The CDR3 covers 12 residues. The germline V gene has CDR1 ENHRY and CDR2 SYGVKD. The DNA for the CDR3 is TGTGCCATCAGGGACACTAATTCACCCCTCCACTTT. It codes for CAIRDTNSPLHF.

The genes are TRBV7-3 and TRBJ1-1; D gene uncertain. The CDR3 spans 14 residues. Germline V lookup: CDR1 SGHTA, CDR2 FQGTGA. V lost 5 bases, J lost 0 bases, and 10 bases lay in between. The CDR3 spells CASSLQIMNTEAFF. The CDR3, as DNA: TGTGCCAGCAGCCTACAGATCATGAACACTGAAGCTTTCTTT.

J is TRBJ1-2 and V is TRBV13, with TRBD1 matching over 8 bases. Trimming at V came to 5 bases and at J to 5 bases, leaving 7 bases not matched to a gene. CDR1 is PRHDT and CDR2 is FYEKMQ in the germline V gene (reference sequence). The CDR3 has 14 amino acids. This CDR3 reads CASSPGQGGYGYTF. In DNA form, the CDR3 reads TGTGCCAGCAGCCCCGGACAGGGAGGGTATGGCTACACCTTC.

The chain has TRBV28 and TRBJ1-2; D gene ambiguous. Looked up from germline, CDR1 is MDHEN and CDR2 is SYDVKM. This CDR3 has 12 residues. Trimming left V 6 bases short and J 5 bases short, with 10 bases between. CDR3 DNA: TGTGCCAGCAGCTATCGGAGTTATGGCTACACCTTC. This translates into CASSYRSYGYTF.

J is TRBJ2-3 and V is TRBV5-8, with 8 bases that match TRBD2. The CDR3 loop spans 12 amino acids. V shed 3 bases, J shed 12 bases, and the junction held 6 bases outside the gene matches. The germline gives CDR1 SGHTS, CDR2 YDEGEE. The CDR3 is CASSSRLAKQYF. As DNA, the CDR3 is TGTGCCAGCAGCTCTCGACTAGCGAAACAGTATTTT.

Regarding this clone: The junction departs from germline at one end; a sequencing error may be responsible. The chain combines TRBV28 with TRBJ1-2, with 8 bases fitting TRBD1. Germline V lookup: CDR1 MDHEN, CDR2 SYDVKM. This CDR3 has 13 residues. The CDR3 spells CASQGANYYGYTF. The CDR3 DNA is TGCGCAAGCCAGGGGGCGAACTACTATGGCTACACCTTC.

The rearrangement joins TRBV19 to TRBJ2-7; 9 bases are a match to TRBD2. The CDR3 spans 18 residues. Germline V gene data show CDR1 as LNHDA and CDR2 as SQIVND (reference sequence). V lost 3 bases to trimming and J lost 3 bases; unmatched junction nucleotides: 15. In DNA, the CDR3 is TGTGCCAGTAGTATTAAGGCCCTGGTAGCGGGGGTCATCTACGAGCAGTACTTC. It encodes CASSIKALVAGVIYEQYF.

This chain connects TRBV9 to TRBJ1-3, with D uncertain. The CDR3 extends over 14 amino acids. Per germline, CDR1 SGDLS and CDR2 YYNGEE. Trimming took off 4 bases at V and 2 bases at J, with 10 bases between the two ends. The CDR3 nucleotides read TGTGCCAGCAGCCCGCAGGCGACTGGAAACACCATATATTTT. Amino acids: CASSPQATGNTIYF.

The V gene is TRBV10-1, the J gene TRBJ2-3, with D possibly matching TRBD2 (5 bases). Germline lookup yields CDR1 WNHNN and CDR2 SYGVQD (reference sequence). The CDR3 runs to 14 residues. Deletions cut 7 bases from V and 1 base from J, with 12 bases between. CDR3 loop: CASKEGVGTDTQYF. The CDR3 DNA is TGCGCCAGCAAAGAGGGAGTGGGCACAGATACGCAGTATTTT.

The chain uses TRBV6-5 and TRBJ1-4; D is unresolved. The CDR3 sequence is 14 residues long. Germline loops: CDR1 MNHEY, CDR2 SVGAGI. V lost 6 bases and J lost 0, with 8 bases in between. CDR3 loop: CASSIFATNEKLFF. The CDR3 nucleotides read TGTGCCAGCAGCATTTTTGCAACTAATGAAAAACTGTTTTTT.

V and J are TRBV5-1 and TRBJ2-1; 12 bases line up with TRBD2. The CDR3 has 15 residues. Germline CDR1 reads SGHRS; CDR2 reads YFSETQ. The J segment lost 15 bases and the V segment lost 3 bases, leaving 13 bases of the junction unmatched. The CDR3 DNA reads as TGCGCCAGCAGCTCTAGCGGGAGGGCCCTTATTCATCTGTTCTTC. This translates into CASSSSGRALIHLFF.

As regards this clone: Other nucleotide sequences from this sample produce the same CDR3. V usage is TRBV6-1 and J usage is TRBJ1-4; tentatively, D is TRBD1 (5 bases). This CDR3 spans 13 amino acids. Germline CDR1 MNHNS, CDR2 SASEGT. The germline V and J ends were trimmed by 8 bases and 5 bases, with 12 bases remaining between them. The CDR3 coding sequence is TGTGCCAGCGCCGGGACTTTCAATGAAAAACTGTTTTTT. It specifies CASAGTFNEKLFF.

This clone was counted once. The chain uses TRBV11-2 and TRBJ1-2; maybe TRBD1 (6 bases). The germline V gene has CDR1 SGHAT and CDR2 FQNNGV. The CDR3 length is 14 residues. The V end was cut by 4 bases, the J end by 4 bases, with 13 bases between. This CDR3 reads CASSSNREFYGYTF. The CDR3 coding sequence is TGTGCCAGCAGCTCCAACAGGGAATTCTATGGCTACACCTTC.

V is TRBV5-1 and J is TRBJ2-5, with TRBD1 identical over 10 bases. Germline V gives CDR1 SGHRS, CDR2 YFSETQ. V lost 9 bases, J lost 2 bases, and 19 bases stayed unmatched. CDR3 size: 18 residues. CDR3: CATAWGDRGRSPQETQYF. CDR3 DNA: TGCGCCACCGCCTGGGGGGACAGGGGCCGCTCCCCTCAAGAGACCCAGTACTTC.

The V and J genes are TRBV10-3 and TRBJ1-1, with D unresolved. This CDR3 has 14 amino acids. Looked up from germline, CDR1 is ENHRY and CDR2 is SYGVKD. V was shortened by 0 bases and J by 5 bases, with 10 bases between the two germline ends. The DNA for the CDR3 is TGTGCCATCAGTGAGTCGAGGAGGGCGACTGAAGCTTTCTTT. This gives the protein CAISESRRATEAFF.